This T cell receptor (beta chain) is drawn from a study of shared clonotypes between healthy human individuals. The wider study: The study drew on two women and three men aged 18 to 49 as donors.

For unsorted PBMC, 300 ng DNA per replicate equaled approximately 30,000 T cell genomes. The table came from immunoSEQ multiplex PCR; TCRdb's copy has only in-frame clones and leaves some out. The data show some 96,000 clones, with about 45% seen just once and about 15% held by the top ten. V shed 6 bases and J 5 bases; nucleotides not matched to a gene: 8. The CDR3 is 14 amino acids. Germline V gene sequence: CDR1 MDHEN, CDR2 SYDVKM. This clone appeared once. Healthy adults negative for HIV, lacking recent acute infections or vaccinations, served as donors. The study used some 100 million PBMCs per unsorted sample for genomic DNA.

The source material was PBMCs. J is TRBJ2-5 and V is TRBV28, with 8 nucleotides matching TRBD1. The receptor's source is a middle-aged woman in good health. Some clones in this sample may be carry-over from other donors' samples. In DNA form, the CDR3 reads TGTGCCAGCAGCGTCAGACAGGGGAGCGAGACCCAGTACTTC. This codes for CASSVRQGSETQYF.